This T cell receptor (beta chain) derives from a study of T cells in Graves' hyperthyroidism and ophthalmopathy. V lost 2 bases and J lost 2, with 9 bases in between. This CDR3 is built from 14 residues. Germline V gives CDR1 KGHSH, CDR2 LQKENI. This clonotype came up many times. Researchers took RNA transcripts and amplified the TCR beta CDR3 regions from them. TCR CDR3 regions were first amplified by RT-PCR with HTBI primers. MiXCR was run by TCRdb on the multiplex PCR reads, yielding one entry per CDR3 protein. The profile covers roughly 570,000 distinct CDR3 sequences, with around a sixth appearing a single time and around 7.5% taken by the ten largest.

The sequenced sample consisted of blood. This clonotype originated in a woman aged 25 to 45 with Graves' hyperthyroidism. V usage is TRBV18 and J usage is TRBJ1-2, with D unresolved. This CDR3 is CASSPGDGNYGYTF. The CDR3 bases are TGTGCCAGCTCACCAGGAGACGGCAACTATGGCTACACCTTC. Variable domain in full (rest from reference TRBV18 and TRBJ1-2): NAGVMQNPRHLVRRRGQEARLRCSPMKGHSHVYWYRQLPEEGLKFMVYLQKENIIDESGMPKERFSAEFPKEGPSILRIQQVVRGDSAAYFCASSPGDGNYGYTFGSGTRLTVV.